This TCR beta chain was identified in a study of blood T cell repertoires in COVID-19. The wider study: Acute and convalescent COVID-19 samples came from the United States, Italy and Spain.

From germline, CDR1 is GTSNPN and CDR2 SVGIG (reference sequence). The V gene lost 2 bases and the J gene lost 0 bases, with 11 bases spanning the gap. CDR3 length: 15 residues. Original data processing: Quantification of nucleated cells was approximated via reference gene primer amplification. Some clones are missing from TCRdb's copy, which holds only in-frame ones; the method was immunoSEQ multiplex PCR. V and J calls and clone size come straight from that table; D and trimming were deduced from the DNA. In the table there are under 250,000 clones, 75% to 85% of which are singletons. The sample was peripheral blood. The chain uses TRBV30 and TRBJ1-5; perhaps TRBD1 as D (5 bases). The clonotype originates from a human donor in a cohort sampled during active COVID-19. CDR3 DNA sequence: TGTGCCTGGAGTCAGCCTGGACATAGCAATCAGCCCCAGCATTTT. Protein: CAWSQPGHSNQPQHF. The full variable domain, in which reference TRBV30 and TRBJ1-5 provide the parts outside the CDR3, is SQTIHQWPATLVQPVGSPLSLECTVEGTSNPNLYWYRQAAGRGLQLLFYSVGIGQISSEVPQNLSASRPQDRQFILSSKKLLLSDSGFYLCAWSQPGHSNQPQHFGDGTRLSIL.